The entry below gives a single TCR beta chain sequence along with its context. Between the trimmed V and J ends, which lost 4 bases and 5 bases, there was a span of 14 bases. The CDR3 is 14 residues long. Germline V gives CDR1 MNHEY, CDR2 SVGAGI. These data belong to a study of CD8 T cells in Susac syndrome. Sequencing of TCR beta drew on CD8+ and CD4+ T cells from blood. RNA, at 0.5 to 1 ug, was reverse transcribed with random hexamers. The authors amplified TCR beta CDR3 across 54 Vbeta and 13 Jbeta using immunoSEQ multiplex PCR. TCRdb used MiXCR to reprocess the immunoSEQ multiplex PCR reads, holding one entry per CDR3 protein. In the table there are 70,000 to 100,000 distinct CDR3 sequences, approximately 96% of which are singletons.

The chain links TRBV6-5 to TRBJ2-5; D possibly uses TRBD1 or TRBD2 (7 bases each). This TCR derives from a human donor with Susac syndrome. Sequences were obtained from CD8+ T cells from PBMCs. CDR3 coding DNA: TGTGCCAGCAGTTTCACAGGGGACTACGAGACCCAGTACTTC. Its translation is CASSFTGDYETQYF.